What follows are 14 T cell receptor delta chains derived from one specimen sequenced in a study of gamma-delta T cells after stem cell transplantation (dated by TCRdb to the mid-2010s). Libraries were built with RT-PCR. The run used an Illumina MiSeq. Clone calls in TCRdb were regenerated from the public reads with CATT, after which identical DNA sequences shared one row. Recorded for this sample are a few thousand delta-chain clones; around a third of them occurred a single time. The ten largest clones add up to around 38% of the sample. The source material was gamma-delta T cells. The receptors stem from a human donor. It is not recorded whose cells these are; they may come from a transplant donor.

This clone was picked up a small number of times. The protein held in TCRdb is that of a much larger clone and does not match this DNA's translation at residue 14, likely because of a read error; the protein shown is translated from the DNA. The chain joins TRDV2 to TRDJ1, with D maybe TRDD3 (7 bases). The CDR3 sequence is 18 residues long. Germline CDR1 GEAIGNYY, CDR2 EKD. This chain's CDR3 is CACDPVPSTGDDTNKLIF. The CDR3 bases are TGTGCCTGTGACCCAGTTCCTAGTACTGGGGATGACACCAATAAACTCATCTTT.

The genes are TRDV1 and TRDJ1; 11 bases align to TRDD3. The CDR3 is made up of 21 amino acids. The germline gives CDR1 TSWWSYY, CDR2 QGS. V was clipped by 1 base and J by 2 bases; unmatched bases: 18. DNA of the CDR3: TGTGCTCTTGGGGAACGTCGGATAGGAGGCTGGGGGATACTCCCAACCGATAAACTCATCTTT. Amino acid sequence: CALGERRIGGWGILPTDKLIF.

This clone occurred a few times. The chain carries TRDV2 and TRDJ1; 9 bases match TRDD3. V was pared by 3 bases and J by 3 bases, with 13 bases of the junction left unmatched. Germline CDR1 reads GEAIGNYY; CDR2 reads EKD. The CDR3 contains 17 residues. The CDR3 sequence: CACDPVGVGGIPDKLIF. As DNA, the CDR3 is TGTGCCTGTGACCCCGTTGGAGTCGGGGGGATACCCGATAAACTCATCTTT.

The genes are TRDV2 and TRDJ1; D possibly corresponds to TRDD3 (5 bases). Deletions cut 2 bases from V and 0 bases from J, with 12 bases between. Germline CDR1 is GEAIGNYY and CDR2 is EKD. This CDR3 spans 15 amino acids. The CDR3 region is CACDKVGTHTDKLIF. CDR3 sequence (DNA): TGTGCCTGTGACAAGGTGGGGACGCACACCGATAAACTCATCTTT.

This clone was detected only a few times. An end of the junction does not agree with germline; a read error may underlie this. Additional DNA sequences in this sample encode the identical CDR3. CDR3 loop: CACDTLGEGRGDKLIF. The DNA for the CDR3 is TGCGCCTGTGACACCCTTGGGGAAGGAAGAGGCGATAAACTCATCTTT. This sequence joins TRDV2 and TRDJ1, with a possible D match to TRDD3 (5 bases). Germline values: CDR1 GEAIGNYY, CDR2 EKD. The CDR3 spans 16 residues.

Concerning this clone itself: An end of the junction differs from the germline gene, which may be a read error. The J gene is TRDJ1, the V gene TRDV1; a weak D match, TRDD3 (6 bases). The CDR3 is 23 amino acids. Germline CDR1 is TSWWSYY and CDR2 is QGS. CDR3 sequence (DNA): TGTGCTCTTGAGGAAATCATGCGTTACCCTCCGGTGGTGGGGGTCGCCGACACCGATAAACTCATCTTT. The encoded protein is CALEEIMRYPPVVGVADTDKLIF.

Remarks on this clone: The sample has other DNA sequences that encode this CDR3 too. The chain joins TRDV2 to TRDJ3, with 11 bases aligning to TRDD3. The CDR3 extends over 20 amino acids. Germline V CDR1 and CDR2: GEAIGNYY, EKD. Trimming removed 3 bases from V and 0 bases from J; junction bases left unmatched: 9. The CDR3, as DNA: TGTGCCTGTGACTCACTGGGGGATATTGACACCTCCTGGGACACCCGACAGATGTTTTTC. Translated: CACDSLGDIDTSWDTRQMFF.

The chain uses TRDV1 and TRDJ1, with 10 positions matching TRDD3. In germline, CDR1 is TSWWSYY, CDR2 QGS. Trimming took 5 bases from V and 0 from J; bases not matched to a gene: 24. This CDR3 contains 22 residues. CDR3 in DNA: TGTGCTCTTGGGTCTACCTCCCCTCTGTACTGGGGGATGTGGGCATACACCGATAAACTCATCTTT. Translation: CALGSTSPLYWGMWAYTDKLIF.

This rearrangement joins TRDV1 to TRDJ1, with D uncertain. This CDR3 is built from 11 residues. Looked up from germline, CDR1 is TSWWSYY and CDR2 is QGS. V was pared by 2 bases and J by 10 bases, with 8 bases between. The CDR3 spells CALGEESGLIF. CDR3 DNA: TGTGCTCTTGGGGAAGAGTCGGGACTCATCTTT.

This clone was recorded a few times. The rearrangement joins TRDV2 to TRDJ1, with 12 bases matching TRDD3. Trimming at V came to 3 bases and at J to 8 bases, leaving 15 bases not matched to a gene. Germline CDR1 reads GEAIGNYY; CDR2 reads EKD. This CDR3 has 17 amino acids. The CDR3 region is CACDSVLGDTQHLKLIF. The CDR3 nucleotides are TGTGCCTGTGACTCAGTACTGGGGGATACCCAGCATTTAAAACTCATCTTT.

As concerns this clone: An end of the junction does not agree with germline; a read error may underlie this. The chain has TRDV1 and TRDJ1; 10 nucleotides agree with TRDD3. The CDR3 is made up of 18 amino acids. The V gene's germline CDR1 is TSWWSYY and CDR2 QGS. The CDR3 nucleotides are TGTGCTCTTAGGGAAAGACGGGGGATACGGACGGGCACCGATAAACTCATCTTT. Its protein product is CALRERRGIRTGTDKLIF.

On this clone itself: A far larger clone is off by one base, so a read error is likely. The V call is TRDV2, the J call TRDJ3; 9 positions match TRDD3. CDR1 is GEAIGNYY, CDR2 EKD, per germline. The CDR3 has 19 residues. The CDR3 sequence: CACDNWGTPGSWDTRRMFF. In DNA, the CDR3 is TGTGCCTGTGACAACTGGGGGACACCTGGGTCCTGGGACACCCGACGGATGTTTTTC.

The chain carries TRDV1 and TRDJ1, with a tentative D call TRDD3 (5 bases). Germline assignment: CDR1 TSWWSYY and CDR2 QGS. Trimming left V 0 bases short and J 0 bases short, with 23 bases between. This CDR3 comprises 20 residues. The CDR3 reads CALGELGPLRSLGYTDKLIF. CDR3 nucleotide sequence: TGTGCTCTTGGGGAACTTGGGCCACTTAGGAGTTTGGGGTACACCGATAAACTCATCTTT.

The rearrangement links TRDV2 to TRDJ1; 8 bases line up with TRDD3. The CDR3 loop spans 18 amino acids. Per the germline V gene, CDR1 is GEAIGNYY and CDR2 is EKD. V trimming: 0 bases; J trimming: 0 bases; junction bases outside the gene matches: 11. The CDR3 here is CACDTLLRVLGDTDKLIF. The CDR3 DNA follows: TGTGCCTGTGACACCCTCCTCCGCGTACTGGGGGACACCGATAAACTCATCTTT.